Shown below are 5 T cell receptor beta chains from a single sample sequenced in a study of T cells in Graves' hyperthyroidism and ophthalmopathy. Amplified TCR beta CDR3 regions came from RNA transcripts. The HTBI primer set served for first-round RT-PCR of the TCR CDR3. TCRdb redid the calling of the multiplex PCR reads with MiXCR, one entry per CDR3 protein. The sample holds a few hundred thousand distinct CDR3 sequences, more than 15% seen once. Source material: blood. The origin of the receptors is a woman aged 40 to 49 with Graves' ophthalmopathy.

This clonotype was counted many times. The chain carries TRBV7-9 and TRBJ2-5; D call uncertain. Germline CDR1 is SEHNR and CDR2 is FQNEAQ (reference sequence). V was pared by 1 base and J by 5 bases, with 14 bases between. The CDR3 is 15 residues long. CDR3 coding DNA: TGTGCCAGCAGCTTAGATCTAGGGCTCAAGGAGACCCAGTACTTC. It translates to CASSLDLGLKETQYF. The full variable domain, its missing parts supplied by reference TRBV7-9 and TRBJ2-5, is DTGVSQNPRHKITKRGQNVTFRCDPISEHNRLYWYRQTLGQGPEFLTYFQNEAQLEKSRLLSDRFSAERPKGSFSTLEIQRTEQGDSAMYLCASSLDLGLKETQYFGPGTRLLVL.

The chain uses TRBV7-2 and TRBJ2-1; 12 bases are a match to TRBD2. Per germline, CDR1 SGHTA and CDR2 FQGNSA. This CDR3 comprises 16 residues. V dropped 5 bases and J dropped 7; count of bases not matched to a gene: 9. Written as DNA, the CDR3 is TGTGCCAGCAGCCGTAGGACTAGCGGGATGGAAAATGAGCAGTTCTTC. Protein: CASSRRTSGMENEQFF.

This clonotype was seen at least ten times. The V call is TRBV20-1, the J call TRBJ1-2, with a tentative D call TRBD1 (5 bases). The CDR3 loop spans 13 amino acids. Germline CDR1 reads DFQATT; CDR2 reads SNEGSKA (reference sequence). The V gene lost 5 bases and the J gene lost 5 bases, with 15 bases spanning the gap. The CDR3: CSASDGWGYGYTF. DNA for the CDR3: TGCAGTGCTTCAGACGGATGGGGGTATGGCTACACCTTC.

This clonotype was counted ten times or more. This chain links TRBV2 with TRBJ2-3; D gene uncertain. The CDR3 has 14 amino acids. The germline CDR1 and CDR2 sequences are SNHLY and FYNNEI. The V end lost 4 bases, the J end lost 5 bases, and 13 bases lay between the germline ends. The CDR3 DNA reads as TGTGCCAGCAGTGGTCAAGGATTAAGAGATACGCAGTATTTT. This gives the protein CASSGQGLRDTQYF.

There are many counts of this clonotype. CDR3 sequence reads: CASRSDRGAYNEQFF. CDR3 nucleotide sequence: TGTGCCAGCAGATCCGACAGGGGGGCCTACAATGAGCAGTTCTTC. The gene calls are TRBV6-1 and TRBJ2-1, with 9 bases matching TRBD1. After removal of 6 bases from V and 2 bases from J, the junction contained 5 bases not matched to a gene. The CDR3 sequence is 15 residues long. Germline lookup yields CDR1 MNHNS and CDR2 SASEGT.